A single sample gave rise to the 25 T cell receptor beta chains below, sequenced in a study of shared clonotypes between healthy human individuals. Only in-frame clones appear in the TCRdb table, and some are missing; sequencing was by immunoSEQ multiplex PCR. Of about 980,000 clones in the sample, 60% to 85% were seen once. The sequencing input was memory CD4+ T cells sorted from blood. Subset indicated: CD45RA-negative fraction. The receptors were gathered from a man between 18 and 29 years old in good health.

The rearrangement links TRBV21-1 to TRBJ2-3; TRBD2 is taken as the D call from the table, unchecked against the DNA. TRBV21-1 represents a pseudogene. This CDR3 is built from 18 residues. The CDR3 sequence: CASSKEKRGGYHTDTQYF. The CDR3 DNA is TGTGCCAGCAGCAAAGAGAAGCGGGGAGGGTATCACACAGATACGCAGTATTTT.

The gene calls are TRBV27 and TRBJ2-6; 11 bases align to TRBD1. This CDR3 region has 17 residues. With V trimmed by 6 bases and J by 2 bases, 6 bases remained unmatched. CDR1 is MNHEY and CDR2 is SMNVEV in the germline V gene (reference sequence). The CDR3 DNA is TGTGCCAGCAGCCCTGGACAGGGGGCGCCTGGGGCCAACGTCCTGACTTTC. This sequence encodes CASSPGQGAPGANVLTF.

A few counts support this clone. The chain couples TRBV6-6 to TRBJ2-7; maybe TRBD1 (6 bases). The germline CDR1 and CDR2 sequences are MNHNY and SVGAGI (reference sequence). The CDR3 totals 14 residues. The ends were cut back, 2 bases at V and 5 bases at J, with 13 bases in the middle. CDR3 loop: CASSYGGASNEQYF. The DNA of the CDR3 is TGTGCCAGCAGTTACGGGGGCGCTTCCAACGAGCAGTACTTC.

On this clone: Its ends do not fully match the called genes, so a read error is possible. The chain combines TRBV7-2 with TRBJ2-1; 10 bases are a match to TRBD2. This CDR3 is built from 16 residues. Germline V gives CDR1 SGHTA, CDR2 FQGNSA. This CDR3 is CASSPVSGRAYNEQFF. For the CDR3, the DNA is TGTGCCAGCAGCCCCGTGAGCGGGAGGGCCTATAATGAGCAGTTCTTC.

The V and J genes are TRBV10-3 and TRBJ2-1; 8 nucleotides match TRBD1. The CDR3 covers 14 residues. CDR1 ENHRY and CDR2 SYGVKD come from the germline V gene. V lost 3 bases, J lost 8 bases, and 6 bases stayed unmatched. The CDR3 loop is CAISDWAGQDEQFF. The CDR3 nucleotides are TGTGCCATCAGTGACTGGGCGGGACAGGATGAGCAGTTCTTC.

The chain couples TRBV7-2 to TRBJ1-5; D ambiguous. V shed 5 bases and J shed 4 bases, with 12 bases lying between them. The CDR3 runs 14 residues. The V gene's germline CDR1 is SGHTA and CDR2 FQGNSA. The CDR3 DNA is TGTGCCAGCAGCCGCGGTTTGGGAAATCAGCCCCAGCATTTT. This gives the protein CASSRGLGNQPQHF.

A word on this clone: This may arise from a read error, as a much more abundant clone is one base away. The CDR3 sequence: CAWRAAGRRLSHNEQYF. The CDR3 DNA is TGTGCCTGGAGGGCCGCGGGGAGGAGACTATCCCACAACGAGCAGTACTTC. The V and J genes are TRBV30 and TRBJ2-7, with TRBD2 as a possible D gene (6 bases). Looked up from germline, CDR1 is GTSNPN and CDR2 is SVGIG (reference sequence). Trimming cost V 3 bases and J 5 bases, with 26 bases left between them. This CDR3 region has 17 residues.

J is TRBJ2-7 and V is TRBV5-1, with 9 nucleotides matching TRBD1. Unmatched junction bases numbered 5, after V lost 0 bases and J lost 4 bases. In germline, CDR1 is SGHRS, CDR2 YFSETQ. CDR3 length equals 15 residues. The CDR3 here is CASSLEGTGSYEQYF. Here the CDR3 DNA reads TGCGCCAGCAGCTTGGAGGGGACAGGGTCATACGAGCAGTACTTC.

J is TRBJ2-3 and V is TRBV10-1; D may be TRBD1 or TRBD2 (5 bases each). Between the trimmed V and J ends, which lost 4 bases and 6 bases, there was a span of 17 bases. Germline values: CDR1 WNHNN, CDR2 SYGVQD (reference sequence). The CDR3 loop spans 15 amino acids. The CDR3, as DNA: TGCGCCAGCAGTGTTCGGACGGGGCCCCAGGATACGCAGTATTTT. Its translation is CASSVRTGPQDTQYF.

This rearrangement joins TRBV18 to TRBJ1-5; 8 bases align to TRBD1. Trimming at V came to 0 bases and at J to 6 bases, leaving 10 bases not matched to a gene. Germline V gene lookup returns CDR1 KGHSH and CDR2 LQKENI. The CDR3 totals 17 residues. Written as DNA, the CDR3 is TGTGCCAGCTCACCACCTAGGGCAGGGGGCATGGGTCAGCCCCAGCATTTT. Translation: CASSPPRAGGMGQPQHF.

The CDR3: CASIRGPPVKTQYF. In DNA form, the CDR3 reads TGTGCCAGCATACGCGGGCCTCCTGTGAAGACCCAGTACTTC. The gene calls are TRBV6-1 and TRBJ2-5; tentatively, D is TRBD2 (5 bases). The CDR3 totals 14 residues. CDR1 MNHNS and CDR2 SASEGT come from the germline V gene. V shed 7 bases and J shed 6 bases, with 18 bases lying between them.

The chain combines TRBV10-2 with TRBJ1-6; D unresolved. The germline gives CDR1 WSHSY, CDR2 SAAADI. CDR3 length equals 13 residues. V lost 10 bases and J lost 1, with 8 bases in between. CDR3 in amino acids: CATRDSYNSPLHF. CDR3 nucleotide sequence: TGCGCCACGAGGGATTCCTATAATTCACCCCTCCACTTT.

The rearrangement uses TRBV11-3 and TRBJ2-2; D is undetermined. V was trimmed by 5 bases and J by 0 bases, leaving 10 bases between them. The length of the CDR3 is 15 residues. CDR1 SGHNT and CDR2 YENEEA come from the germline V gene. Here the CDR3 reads CASSKGGANTGELFF. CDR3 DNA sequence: TGTGCCAGCAGCAAGGGCGGAGCGAACACCGGGGAGCTGTTTTTT.

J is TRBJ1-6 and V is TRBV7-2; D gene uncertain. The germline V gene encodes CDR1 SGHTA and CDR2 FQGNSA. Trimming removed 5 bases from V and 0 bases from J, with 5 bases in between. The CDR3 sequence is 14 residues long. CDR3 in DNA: TGTGCCAGCAGCCCCCCCTCCTATAATTCACCCCTCCACTTT. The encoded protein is CASSPPSYNSPLHF. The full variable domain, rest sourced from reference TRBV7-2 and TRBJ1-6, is GAGVSQSPSNKVTEKGKDVELRCDPISGHTALYWYRQSLGQGLEFLIYFQGNSAPDKSGLPSDRFSAERTGGSVSTLTIQRTQQEDSAVYLCASSPPSYNSPLHFGNGTRLTVT.

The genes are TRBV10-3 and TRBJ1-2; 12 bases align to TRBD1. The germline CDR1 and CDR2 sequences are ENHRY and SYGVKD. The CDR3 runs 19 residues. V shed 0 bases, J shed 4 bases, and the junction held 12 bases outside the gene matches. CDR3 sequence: CAISESGQGAQTTPYGYTF. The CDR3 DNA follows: TGTGCCATCAGTGAGTCGGGACAGGGGGCACAGACAACTCCCTATGGCTACACCTTC.

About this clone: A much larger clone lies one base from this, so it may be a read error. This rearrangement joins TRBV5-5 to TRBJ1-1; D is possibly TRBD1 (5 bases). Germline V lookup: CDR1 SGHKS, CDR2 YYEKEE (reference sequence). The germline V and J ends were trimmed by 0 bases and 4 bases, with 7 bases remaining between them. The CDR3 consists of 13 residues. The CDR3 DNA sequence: TGTGCCAGCAGCTTGGCAGGGAGCACTGAAGCTTTCTTT. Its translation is CASSLAGSTEAFF.

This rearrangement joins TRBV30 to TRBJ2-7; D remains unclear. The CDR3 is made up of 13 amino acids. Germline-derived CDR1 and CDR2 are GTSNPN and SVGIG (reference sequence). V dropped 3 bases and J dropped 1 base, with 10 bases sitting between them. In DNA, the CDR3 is TGTGCCTGGAGCCCTGACAAGTCCTACGAGCAGTACTTC. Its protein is CAWSPDKSYEQYF.

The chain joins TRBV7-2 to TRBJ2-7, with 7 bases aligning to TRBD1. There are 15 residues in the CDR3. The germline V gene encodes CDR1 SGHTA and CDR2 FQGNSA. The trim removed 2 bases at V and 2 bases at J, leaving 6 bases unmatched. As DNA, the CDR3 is TGTGCCAGCAGCTTACAGACAGGGTCTACCTACGAGCAGTACTTC. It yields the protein CASSLQTGSTYEQYF.

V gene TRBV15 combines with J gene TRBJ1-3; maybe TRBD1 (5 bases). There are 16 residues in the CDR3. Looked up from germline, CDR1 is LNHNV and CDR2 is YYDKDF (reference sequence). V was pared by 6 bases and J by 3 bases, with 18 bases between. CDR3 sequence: CATSKRDSLGGNTIYF. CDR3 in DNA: TGTGCCACCAGTAAACGAGACAGTTTAGGTGGAAACACCATATATTTT.

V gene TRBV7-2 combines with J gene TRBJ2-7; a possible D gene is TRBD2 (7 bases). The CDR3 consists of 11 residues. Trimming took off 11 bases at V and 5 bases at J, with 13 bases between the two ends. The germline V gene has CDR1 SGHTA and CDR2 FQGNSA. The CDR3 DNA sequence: TGTGCCTCAAGGGAGGGGGACGAGCAGTACTTC. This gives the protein CASREGDEQYF.

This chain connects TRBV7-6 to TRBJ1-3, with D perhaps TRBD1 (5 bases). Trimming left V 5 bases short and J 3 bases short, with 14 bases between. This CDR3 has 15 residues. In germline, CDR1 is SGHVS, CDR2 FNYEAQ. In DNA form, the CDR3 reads TGTGCCAGCAGCCGTGGGGCGCTTGTTGGAAACACCATATATTTT. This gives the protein CASSRGALVGNTIYF.

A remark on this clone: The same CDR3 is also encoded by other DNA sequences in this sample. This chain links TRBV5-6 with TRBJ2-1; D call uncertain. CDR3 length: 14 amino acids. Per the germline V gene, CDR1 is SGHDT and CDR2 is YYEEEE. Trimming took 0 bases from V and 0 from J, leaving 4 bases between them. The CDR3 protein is CASSLGRSYNEQFF. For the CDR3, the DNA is TGTGCCAGCAGCTTGGGTCGCTCCTACAATGAGCAGTTCTTC.

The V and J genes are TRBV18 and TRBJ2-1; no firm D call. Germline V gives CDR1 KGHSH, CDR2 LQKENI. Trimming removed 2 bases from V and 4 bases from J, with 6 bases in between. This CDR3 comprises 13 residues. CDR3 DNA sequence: TGTGCCAGCTCACCAACCGAATACAATGAGCAGTTCTTC. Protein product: CASSPTEYNEQFF.

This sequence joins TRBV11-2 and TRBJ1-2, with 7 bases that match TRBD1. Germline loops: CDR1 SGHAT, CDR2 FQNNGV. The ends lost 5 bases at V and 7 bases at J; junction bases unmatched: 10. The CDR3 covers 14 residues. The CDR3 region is CASSANRGEGGYTF. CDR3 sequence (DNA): TGTGCCAGCAGCGCTAACAGGGGTGAGGGTGGCTACACCTTC. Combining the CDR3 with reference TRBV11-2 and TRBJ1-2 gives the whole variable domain EAGVAQSPRYKIIEKRQSVAFWCNPISGHATLYWYQQILGQGPKLLIQFQNNGVVDDSQLPKDRFSAERLKGVDSTLKIQPAKLEDSAVYLCASSANRGEGGYTFGSGTRLTVV.

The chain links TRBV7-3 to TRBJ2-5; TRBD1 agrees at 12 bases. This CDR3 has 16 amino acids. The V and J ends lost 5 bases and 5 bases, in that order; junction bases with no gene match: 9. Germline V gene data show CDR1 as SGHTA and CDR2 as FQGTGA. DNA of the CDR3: TGTGCCAGCAGCCTCACGGGACAGGGGGCAATGGAGACCCAGTACTTC. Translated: CASSLTGQGAMETQYF.